Listed here are 21 T cell receptor beta chains from one sample, sequenced in a study of identifying expanded T cells in peripheral blood (dated by TCRdb to between 2017 and 2020). The library was produced with the immunoSEQ multiplex PCR assay. In its TCRdb copy, this immuneACCESS table keeps in-frame sequences only and misses some clones. Where compared with another copy, unresolved V genes explain less than half of these, and the others have no known cause. This sample is represented by about 100,000 clones; approximately 83% of them were singletons. Of the sample, over 5% falls within the top ten clones. The sequenced sample consisted of blood. These receptors all come from a person aged 18 to 69 in good health.

The V gene is TRBV5-6, the J gene TRBJ1-1; no clear D. This CDR3 comprises 15 residues. Germline loops: CDR1 SGHDT, CDR2 YYEEEE. V was pared by 0 bases and J by 1 base, with 10 bases between. CDR3 residues: CASSLEGLRNTEAFF. The CDR3 DNA reads TGTGCCAGCAGCTTGGAGGGCCTCAGGAACACTGAAGCTTTCTTT.

J is TRBJ2-5 and V is TRBV30, with D tentatively TRBD2 (7 bases). This CDR3 comprises 13 residues. Germline CDR1 and CDR2: GTSNPN and SVGIG (reference sequence). V lost 3 bases, J lost 4 bases, and 12 bases lay in between. This CDR3 reads CAWRGGHRETQYF. DNA for the CDR3: TGTGCCTGGAGGGGGGGGCATCGAGAGACCCAGTACTTC.

The chain couples TRBV7-2 to TRBJ1-2; no reliable D call. V lost 0 bases and J 5 bases, leaving 4 bases between the germline ends. The CDR3 runs 12 residues. The germline V gene encodes CDR1 SGHTA and CDR2 FQGNSA. The CDR3 DNA follows: TGTGCCAGCAGCTTAGCCCTTTATGGCTACACCTTC. Translating gives CASSLALYGYTF.

CDR3 nucleotides: TGTGCCAGCAGCTCGACAGGGGTCGAGGGTGGAAACACCATATATTTT. Translating gives CASSSTGVEGGNTIYF. The V and J genes are TRBV7-6 and TRBJ1-3; 8 bases fit TRBD1. Germline CDR1 and CDR2: SGHVS and FNYEAQ. CDR3 length: 16 amino acids. V shed 4 bases and J 3 bases; nucleotides not matched to a gene: 8.

CDR3 nucleotide sequence: TGTGCCAGCAGCTTAATGTCTAGGGGTCCCGGGGAGCTGTTTTTT. Protein sequence: CASSLMSRGPGELFF. The chain combines TRBV7-2 with TRBJ2-2; weak D call: TRBD1 (5 bases). Trimming cost V 2 bases and J 6 bases, with 13 bases left between them. The CDR3 covers 15 residues. The germline CDR1 and CDR2 sequences are SGHTA and FQGNSA. The whole variable domain, filled in from reference TRBV7-2 and TRBJ2-2, reads GAGVSQSPSNKVTEKGKDVELRCDPISGHTALYWYRQSLGQGLEFLIYFQGNSAPDKSGLPSDRFSAERTGGSVSTLTIQRTQQEDSAVYLCASSLMSRGPGELFFGEGSRLTVL.

This chain links TRBV9 with TRBJ1-1; D is possibly TRBD1 (6 bases). V lost 2 bases to trimming and J lost 3 bases, with 14 bases between them. Germline assignment: CDR1 SGDLS and CDR2 YYNGEE. The CDR3 consists of 15 residues. The CDR3 DNA reads as TGTGCCAGCAGCGTCGGCGTCCAGGGGTACACTGAAGCTTTCTTT. Protein sequence: CASSVGVQGYTEAFF.

The rearrangement joins TRBV18 to TRBJ1-1; D unresolved. The CDR3 contains 15 residues. Germline V gene lookup returns CDR1 KGHSH and CDR2 LQKENI. V was pared by 3 bases and J by 4 bases, with 15 bases between. CDR3 amino acids: CASSPEGRGGTEAFF. In nucleotides, the CDR3 is TGTGCCAGCTCACCGGAAGGACGGGGAGGCACTGAAGCTTTCTTT.

This clone appeared a single time. The chain joins TRBV9 to TRBJ1-1; weak D call: TRBD1 (6 bases). CDR1 and CDR2 (germline): SGDLS, YYNGEE. Trimming removed 5 bases from V and 1 base from J, with 12 bases in between. The CDR3 has 14 residues. The DNA for the CDR3 is TGTGCCAGCAGGCCCGGGGGCCCGAACACTGAAGCTTTCTTT. Protein product: CASRPGGPNTEAFF.

V is TRBV5-1 and J is TRBJ2-7; D is uncertain. The CDR3 has 13 residues. Germline V lookup: CDR1 SGHRS, CDR2 YFSETQ. V lost 0 bases to trimming and J lost 2 bases, with 6 bases between them. The CDR3 nucleotides read TGCGCCAGCAGCTTGGACAGTGCCTACGAGCAGTACTTC. The encoded protein is CASSLDSAYEQYF.

The CDR3 DNA reads as TGTGCCAGCAGCCAAGTCGTTGGTACAGGGGGTGTTACGAAGACCCAGTACTTC. Translating it yields CASSQVVGTGGVTKTQYF. The chain recombines TRBV14 with TRBJ2-5; 8 nucleotides agree with TRBD1. CDR1 and CDR2 from the germline V gene are SGHDN and FVKESK. The CDR3 loop spans 18 amino acids. J lost 6 bases, V lost 1 base, and 16 bases had no gene match.

The V and J genes are TRBV11-3 and TRBJ1-1, with D maybe TRBD1 (6 bases). This CDR3 is built from 18 residues. Germline V gene sequence: CDR1 SGHNT, CDR2 YENEEA. V gave up 4 bases and J gave up 1 base, with 22 bases separating them. In DNA form, the CDR3 reads TGTGCCAGCAGCTCTGAATTAACAGGGTCGTCTTCGAACACTGAAGCTTTCTTT. Its protein product is CASSSELTGSSSNTEAFF. The full variable domain, its missing parts supplied by reference TRBV11-3 and TRBJ1-1, is EAGVVQSPRYKIIEKKQPVAFWCNPISGHNTLYWYLQNLGQGPELLIRYENEEAVDDSQLPKDRFSAERLKGVDSTLKIQPAELGDSAVYLCASSSELTGSSSNTEAFFGQGTRLTVV.

The V and J genes are TRBV7-9 and TRBJ2-5, with D possibly matching TRBD1 (5 bases). V was cut by 3 bases and J by 1 base, with 12 bases left in between. The germline gives CDR1 SEHNR, CDR2 FQNEAQ (reference sequence). The CDR3 has 15 residues. The CDR3 loop is CASSLDRQIQETQYF. Here the CDR3 DNA reads TGTGCCAGCAGCTTGGACCGACAGATCCAAGAGACCCAGTACTTC.

This clone was seen just once. This chain connects TRBV27 to TRBJ1-4; 10 bases align to TRBD1. J lost 7 bases, V lost 4 bases, and 9 bases had no gene match. Germline CDR1 and CDR2: MNHEY and SMNVEV (reference sequence). The CDR3 is made up of 16 amino acids. CDR3 amino acids: CASSSTGGDYGEKLFF. In DNA form, the CDR3 reads TGTGCCAGCAGTTCGACAGGGGGCGATTATGGTGAAAAACTGTTTTTT.

The genes are TRBV7-2 and TRBJ1-6; 7 nucleotides align to TRBD1. CDR1 is SGHTA, CDR2 FQGNSA, per germline. This CDR3 region has 14 residues. CDR3 sequence (DNA): TGTGCGGGGAGAACAGGGGATCTGATCTCACCCCTCCACTTT. Its translation: CAGRTGDLISPLHF.

The chain has TRBV4-3 and TRBJ2-1; a weak D match, TRBD2 (6 bases). The CDR3 runs to 13 residues. Trimming stripped 4 bases from V and 8 bases from J, with 12 bases between. From germline, CDR1 is LGHNA and CDR2 YSLEER. Here the CDR3 reads CASSLHGSDEQFF. CDR3 sequence (DNA): TGCGCCAGCAGCCTTCACGGGAGCGATGAGCAGTTCTTC.

In this sample, this clone is medium-sized. V usage is TRBV10-2 and J usage is TRBJ2-7; D unclear. Trimming left V 6 bases short and J 1 base short, with 16 bases between. CDR3 length equals 15 residues. The germline gives CDR1 WSHSY, CDR2 SAAADI. CDR3 DNA sequence: TGCGCCAGCAGGGAGAGAGAGCGAGGATCCTACGAGCAGTACTTC. Amino acid sequence: CASRERERGSYEQYF.

The genes are TRBV18 and TRBJ2-7; D unresolved. Trimming left V 0 bases short and J 2 bases short, with 8 bases between. Germline V lookup: CDR1 KGHSH, CDR2 LQKENI. The CDR3 has 14 amino acids. For the CDR3, the DNA is TGTGCCAGCTCACCACCGACGAGGACCTACGAGCAGTACTTC. Its protein product is CASSPPTRTYEQYF.

The chain is built from TRBV9 and TRBJ2-1; 10 bases map to TRBD1. The CDR3 has 15 residues. Germline V gene sequence: CDR1 SGDLS, CDR2 YYNGEE. Germline trimming cut 4 bases from V and 6 bases from J; bases unmatched to any gene: 7. The CDR3 sequence is CASSPRDRGFNEQFF. The CDR3 nucleotides are TGTGCCAGCAGCCCCCGGGACAGGGGCTTCAATGAGCAGTTCTTC. Filled out from reference TRBV9 and TRBJ2-1, the complete variable domain reads DSGVTQTPKHLITATGQRVTLRCSPRSGDLSVYWYQQSLDQGLQFLIQYYNGEERAKGNILERFSAQQFPDLHSELNLSSLELGDSALYFCASSPRDRGFNEQFFGPGTRLTVL.

This clone was recorded only once. This chain uses TRBV6-5 with TRBJ1-3; 7 bases line up with TRBD1. The trim removed 4 bases at V and 4 bases at J, leaving 10 bases unmatched. The V gene's germline CDR1 is MNHEY and CDR2 SVGAGI. The CDR3 consists of 16 residues. For the CDR3, the DNA is TGTGCCAGCAGTTCCCCGCAAACAGGGGTAGGAAACACCATATATTTT. Protein product: CASSSPQTGVGNTIYF.

The CDR3 DNA follows: TGTGCCAGCAGCTTCGGGGGGGCCTCCAATGAGCAGTTCTTC. Protein product: CASSFGGASNEQFF. The chain has TRBV5-4 and TRBJ2-1; 8 bases map to TRBD2. Germline CDR1 and CDR2: SGHNT and YYREEE (reference sequence). This CDR3 is 14 amino acids long. V shed 2 bases, J shed 6 bases, and the junction held 4 bases outside the gene matches. The whole variable domain, remainder taken from reference TRBV5-4 and TRBJ2-1, is ETGVTQSPTHLIKTRGQQVTLRCSSQSGHNTVSWYQQALGQGPQFIFQYYREEENGRGNFPPRFSGLQFPNYSSELNVNALELDDSALYLCASSFGGASNEQFFGPGTRLTVL.

The chain is built from TRBV6-5 and TRBJ2-1; 9 bases map to TRBD1. CDR3 length equals 15 residues. Per germline, CDR1 MNHEY and CDR2 SVGAGI. The trim removed 6 bases at V and 1 base at J, leaving 4 bases unmatched. Written as DNA, the CDR3 is TGTGCCAGCAGGGGGACAGGGAGGTCCTACAATGAGCAGTTCTTC. It encodes CASRGTGRSYNEQFF.